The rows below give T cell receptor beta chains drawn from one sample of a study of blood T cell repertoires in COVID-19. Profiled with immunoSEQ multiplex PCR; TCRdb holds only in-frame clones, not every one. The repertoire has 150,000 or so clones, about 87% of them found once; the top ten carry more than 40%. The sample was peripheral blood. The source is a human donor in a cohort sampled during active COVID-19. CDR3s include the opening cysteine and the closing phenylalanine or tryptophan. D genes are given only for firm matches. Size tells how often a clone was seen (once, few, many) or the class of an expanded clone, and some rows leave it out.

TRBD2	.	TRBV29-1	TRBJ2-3	CSVEGGRGGTDTQYF	TGCAGCGTTGAAGGAGGGAGGGGCGGCACAGATACGCAGTATTTT
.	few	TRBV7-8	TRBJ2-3	CASKKETSTDTQYF	TGTGCCAGCAAAAAGGAGACTAGCACAGATACGCAGTATTTT
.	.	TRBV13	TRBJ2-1	CASSLEPSLEGCGKEQFF	TGTGCCAGCAGCTTAGAGCCCAGTTTGGAGGGGTGCGGCAAGGAGCAGTTCTTC
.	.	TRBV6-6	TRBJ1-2	CASSTDSIYGYTF	TGTGCCAGCAGTACCGACAGCATCTATGGCTACACCTTC
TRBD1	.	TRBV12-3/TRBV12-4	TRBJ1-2	CASTRGLYGYTF	TGTGCCAGCACCAGGGGGTTGTATGGCTACACCTTC
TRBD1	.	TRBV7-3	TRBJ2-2	CASSLDRAAGELFF	TGTGCCAGCAGCTTAGACAGGGCGGCCGGGGAGCTGTTTTTT
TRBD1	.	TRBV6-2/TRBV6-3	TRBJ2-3	CASSRDRDPDTQYF	TGTGCCAGCAGCCGAGACAGGGACCCAGATACGCAGTATTTT
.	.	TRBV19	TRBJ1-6	CASSNLPWTEAAPLHF	TGTGCCAGTAGTAACCTCCCATGGACGGAGGCCGCACCCCTCCACTTT
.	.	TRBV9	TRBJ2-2	CASSSQGRGAGELFF	TGTGCCAGCAGCTCCCAAGGCAGGGGGGCCGGGGAGCTGTTTTTT
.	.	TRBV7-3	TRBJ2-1	CASSKGLPDYNEQFF	TGTGCCAGCAGTAAAGGACTCCCGGATTACAATGAGCAGTTCTTC
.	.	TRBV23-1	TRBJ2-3	CASSRPSTDTQYF	TGCGCCAGCAGTCGTCCTAGCACAGATACGCAGTATTTT
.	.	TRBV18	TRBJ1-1	CASSGEVNTEAFF	TGTGCCAGCTCAGGGGAGGTGAACACTGAAGCTTTCTTT
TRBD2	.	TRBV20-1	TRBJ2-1	CSASRLAGRGEQFF	TGCAGTGCTAGTCGACTAGCGGGGAGGGGTGAGCAGTTCTTC
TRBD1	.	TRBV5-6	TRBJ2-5	CASSVTGGETQYF	TGTGCCAGCAGCGTGACAGGGGGTGAAACCCAGTACTTC
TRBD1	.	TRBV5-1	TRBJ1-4	CASSLGRGTGDQKLFF	TGCGCCAGCAGCTTGGGGAGGGGGACAGGGGACCAAAAACTGTTTTTT
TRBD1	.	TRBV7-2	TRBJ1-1	CASSYSGGSGAEAFF	TGTGCCAGCAGCTACTCAGGGGGTTCTGGCGCTGAAGCTTTCTTT
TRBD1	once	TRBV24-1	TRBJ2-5	CATSDPTTGPETQYF	TGTGCCACCAGTGATCCTACGACAGGGCCAGAGACCCAGTACTTC
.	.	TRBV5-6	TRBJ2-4	CASSLGPTGEPLAKNIQYF	TGTGCCAGCAGCTTGGGTCCGACAGGAGAACCTTTAGCCAAAAACATTCAGTACTTC
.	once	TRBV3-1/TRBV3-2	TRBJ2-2	CASSPRSRTGELFF	TGTGCCAGCAGCCCCCGGTCTCGCACCGGGGAGCTGTTTTTT
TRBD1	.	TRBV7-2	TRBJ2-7	CASSSGGTGASYEQYF	TGTGCCAGCAGCTCCGGAGGGACAGGGGCCTCCTACGAGCAGTACTTC